The following is a TCR beta chain sequence with its context. V lost 6 bases, J lost 5 bases, and 13 bases stayed unmatched. The CDR3 loop spans 16 amino acids. Germline V lookup: CDR1 MNHNS, CDR2 SASEGT. These data belong to a study of blood T cells in healthy people across ages. Primed by a sample-barcoded 5' primer and a J-beta primer mix, a second PCR proceeded for 7 to 11 cycles. Carrying 12 random nucleotides, a template-switch adaptor labeled each individual cDNA molecule. TCRdb called the 5' RACE reads again in MiXCR, with one record for every CDR3 protein. In the table there are some 760,000 distinct CDR3 sequences, around a quarter of which are singletons. These same data were also listed under a study on T cells of mothers and their children.

V and J are TRBV6-1 and TRBJ2-3, with TRBD2 matching 8 bases. This TCR came from a boy aged 5 to 17 in good health. The sequencing sample was made of blood. CDR3 sequence reads: CASSRGSGIPGDTQYF. The CDR3 DNA reads as TGTGCCAGCAGCCGGGGTAGCGGGATACCCGGAGATACGCAGTATTTT.